This T cell receptor (beta chain) was documented in a study of T cell responses to AZD1222 COVID-19 vaccine. Study-level information: Both about-4-week and about-12-week second-dose recipients were combined. Study-wide results and limits: Females outnumbered males among donors, who were mostly white British; clonal diversity was possibly underestimated. Of the AZD1222 recipients, only 5 or 6 were seropositive at baseline.

TCRdb's table, derived via immunoSEQ multiplex PCR, lists solely in-frame clones and lacks some. The top ten hold about 4% of the sample, which has some 200,000 clones, 85% to 95% seen once. Concerning this clone: The antigen is not known.

The CDR3 is made up of 13 amino acids. V gave up 5 bases and J gave up 9 bases, with 14 bases separating them. Per germline, CDR1 MNHEY and CDR2 SVGAGI. The chain couples TRBV6-5 to TRBJ2-1; perhaps TRBD1 as D (5 bases). This TCR was sampled from an adult in good health. The sample consisted of peripheral blood, taken on day 0 of AZD1222 vaccination. The CDR3 coding sequence is TGTGCCAGCAGTATCCAAGGGGCGGCTGAGCAGTTCTTC. It translates to CASSIQGAAEQFF.